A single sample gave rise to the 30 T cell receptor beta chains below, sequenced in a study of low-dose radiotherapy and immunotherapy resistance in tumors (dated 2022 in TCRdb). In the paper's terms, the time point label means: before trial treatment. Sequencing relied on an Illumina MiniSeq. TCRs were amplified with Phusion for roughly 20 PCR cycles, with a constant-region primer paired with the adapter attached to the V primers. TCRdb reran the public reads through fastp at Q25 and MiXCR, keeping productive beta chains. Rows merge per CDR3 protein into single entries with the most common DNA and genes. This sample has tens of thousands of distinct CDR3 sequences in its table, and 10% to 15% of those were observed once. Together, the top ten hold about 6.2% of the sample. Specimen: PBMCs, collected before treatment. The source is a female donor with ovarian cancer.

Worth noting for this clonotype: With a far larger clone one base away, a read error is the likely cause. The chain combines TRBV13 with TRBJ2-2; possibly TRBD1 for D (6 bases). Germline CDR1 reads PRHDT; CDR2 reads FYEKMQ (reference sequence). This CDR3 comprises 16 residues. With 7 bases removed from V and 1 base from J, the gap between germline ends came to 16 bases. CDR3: CASNPTGFLNTGELFF. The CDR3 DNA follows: TGTGCCAGCAACCCGACAGGTTTTTTGAACACCGGGGAGCTGTTTTTT. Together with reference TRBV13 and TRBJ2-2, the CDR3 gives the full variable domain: AAGVIQSPRHLIKEKRETATLKCYPIPRHDTVYWYQQGPGQDPQFLISFYEKMQSDKGSIPDRFSAQQFSDYHSELNMSSLELGDSALYFCASNPTGFLNTGELFFGEGSRLTVL.

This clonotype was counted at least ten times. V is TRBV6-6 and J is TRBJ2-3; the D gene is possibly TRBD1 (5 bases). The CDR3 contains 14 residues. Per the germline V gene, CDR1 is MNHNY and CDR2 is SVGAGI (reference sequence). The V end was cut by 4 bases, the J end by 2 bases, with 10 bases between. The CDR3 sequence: CASSLGRTTDTQYF. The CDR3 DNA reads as TGTGCCAGCAGTTTGGGGCGGACCACAGATACGCAGTATTTT.

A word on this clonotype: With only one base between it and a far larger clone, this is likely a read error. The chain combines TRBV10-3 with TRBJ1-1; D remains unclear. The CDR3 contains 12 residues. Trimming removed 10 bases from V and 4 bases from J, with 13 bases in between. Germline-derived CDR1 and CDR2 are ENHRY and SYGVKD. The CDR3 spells CASSRTSTEAFF. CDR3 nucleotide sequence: TGTGCCAGCAGCCGGACTAGCACTGAAGCTTTCTTT.

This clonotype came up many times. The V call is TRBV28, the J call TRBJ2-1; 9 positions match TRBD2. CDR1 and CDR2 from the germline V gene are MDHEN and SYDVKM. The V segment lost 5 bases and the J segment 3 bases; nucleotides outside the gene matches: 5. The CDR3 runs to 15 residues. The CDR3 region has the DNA TGTGCCAGCAGTCCTAGCGGGAAAAGCTACAATGAGCAGTTCTTC. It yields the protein CASSPSGKSYNEQFF.

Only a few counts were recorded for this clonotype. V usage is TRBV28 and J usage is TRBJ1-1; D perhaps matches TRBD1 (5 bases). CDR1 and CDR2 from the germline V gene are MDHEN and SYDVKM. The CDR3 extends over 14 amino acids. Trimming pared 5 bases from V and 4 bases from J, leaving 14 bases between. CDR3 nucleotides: TGTGCCAGCAGTGTCCAGGGTCCGGGCACTGAAGCTTTCTTT. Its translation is CASSVQGPGTEAFF.

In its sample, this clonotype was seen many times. The CDR3 DNA sequence: TGTGCCAGCAGCATCCTAGGGGGGGAGACCCAGTACTTC. Translated: CASSILGGETQYF. This rearrangement joins TRBV12-3 or TRBV12-4 to TRBJ2-5; the D gene could be TRBD1 or TRBD2 (6 bases each). The CDR3 spans 13 residues. V lost 6 bases, J lost 5 bases, and 13 bases lay in between.

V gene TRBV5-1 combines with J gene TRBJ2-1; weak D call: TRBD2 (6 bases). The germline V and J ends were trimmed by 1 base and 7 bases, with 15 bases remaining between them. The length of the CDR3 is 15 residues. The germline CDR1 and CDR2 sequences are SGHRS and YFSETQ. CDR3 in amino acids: CASSLFVVGGNEQFF. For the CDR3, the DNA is TGCGCCAGCAGCTTGTTCGTGGTGGGGGGAAATGAGCAGTTCTTC.

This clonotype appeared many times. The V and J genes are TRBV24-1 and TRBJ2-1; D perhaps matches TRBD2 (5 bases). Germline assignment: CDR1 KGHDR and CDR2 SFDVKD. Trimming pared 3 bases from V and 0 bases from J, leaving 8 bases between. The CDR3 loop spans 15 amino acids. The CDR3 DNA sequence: TGTGCCACCAGTGATGAGGGAAGCTCCTACAATGAGCAGTTCTTC. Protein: CATSDEGSSYNEQFF.

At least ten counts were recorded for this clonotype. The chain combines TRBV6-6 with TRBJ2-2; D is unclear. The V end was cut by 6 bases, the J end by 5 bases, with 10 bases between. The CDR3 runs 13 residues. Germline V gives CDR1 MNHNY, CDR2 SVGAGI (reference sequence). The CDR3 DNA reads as TGTGCCAGCAGCCACGTGGTTACCGGGGAGCTGTTTTTT. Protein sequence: CASSHVVTGELFF.

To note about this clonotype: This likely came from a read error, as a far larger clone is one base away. The CDR3 DNA is TGCGCCAGCAGCTCTGCCCTGACTAGCTTATACTCCTACAATGAGCAGTACTTC. Protein product: CASSSALTSLYSYNEQYF. The chain links TRBV5-1 to TRBJ2-7; 7 bases map to TRBD2. The CDR3 consists of 18 residues. Unmatched junction bases numbered 22, after V lost 3 bases and J lost 7 bases. CDR1 SGHRS and CDR2 YFSETQ come from the germline V gene.

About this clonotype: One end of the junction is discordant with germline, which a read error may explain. For the CDR3, the DNA is TGCGCCAGCAGCTTTAGTGAGGGACCCTACAATGGGCAGTTCTTC. This sequence encodes CASSFSEGPYNGQFF. V usage is TRBV5-1 and J usage is TRBJ2-1, with D possibly being TRBD1 or TRBD2 (5 bases each). Germline CDR1 SGHRS, CDR2 YFSETQ. The CDR3 runs to 15 residues. Together with reference TRBV5-1 and TRBJ2-1, the CDR3 gives the full variable domain: KAGVTQTPRYLIKTRGQQVTLSCSPISGHRSVSWYQQTPGQGLQFLFEYFSETQRNKGNFPGRFSGRQFSNSRSEMNVSTLELGDSALYLCASSFSEGPYNGQFFGPGTRLTVL.

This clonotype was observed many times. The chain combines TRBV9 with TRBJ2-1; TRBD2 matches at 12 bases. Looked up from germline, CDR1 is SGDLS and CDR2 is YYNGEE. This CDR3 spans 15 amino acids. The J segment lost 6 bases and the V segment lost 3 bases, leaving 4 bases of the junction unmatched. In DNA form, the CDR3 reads TGTGCCAGCAGCGGGGGACTAGCGGGCACCAATGAGCAGTTCTTC. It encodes CASSGGLAGTNEQFF.

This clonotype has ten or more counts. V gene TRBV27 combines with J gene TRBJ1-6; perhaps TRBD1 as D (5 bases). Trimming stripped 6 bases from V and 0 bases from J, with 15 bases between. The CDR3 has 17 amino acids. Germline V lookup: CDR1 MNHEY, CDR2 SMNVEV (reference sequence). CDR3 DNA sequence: TGTGCCAGCAGACTGGGGCCTTTCGGCTCCTATAATTCACCCCTCCACTTT. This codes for CASRLGPFGSYNSPLHF.

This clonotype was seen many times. CDR3 sequence reads: CASSDVATGTDTQYF. The DNA of the CDR3 is TGTGCCAGCAGTGATGTAGCGACGGGCACAGATACGCAGTATTTT. V and J are TRBV2 and TRBJ2-3; tentative D call: TRBD2 (5 bases). Trimming removed 3 bases at V and 1 base at J, with 11 bases between. CDR3 length: 15 amino acids. Per the germline V gene, CDR1 is SNHLY and CDR2 is FYNNEI. Full variable domain (remainder filled in from reference TRBV2 and TRBJ2-3): EPEVTQTPSHQVTQMGQEVILRCVPISNHLYFYWYRQILGQKVEFLVSFYNNEISEKSEIFDDQFSVERPDGSNFTLKIRSTKLEDSAMYFCASSDVATGTDTQYFGPGTRLTVL.

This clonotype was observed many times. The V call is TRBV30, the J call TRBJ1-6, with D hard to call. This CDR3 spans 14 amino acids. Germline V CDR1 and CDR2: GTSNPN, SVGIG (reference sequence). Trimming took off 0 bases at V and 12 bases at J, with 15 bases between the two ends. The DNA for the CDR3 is TGTGCCTGGAGTGTATCCATAAAGGACGGACCCCTCCACTTT. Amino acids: CAWSVSIKDGPLHF.

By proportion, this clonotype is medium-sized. Here the CDR3 DNA reads TGCAGCGTCCGTAGATCCTCCTACGAGCAGTACTTC. Translating it yields CSVRRSSYEQYF. The chain links TRBV29-1 to TRBJ2-7; D unclear. Germline-derived CDR1 and CDR2 are SQVTM and ANQGSEA. The V and J ends lost 6 bases and 0 bases respectively, with 9 bases between them. This CDR3 spans 12 amino acids.

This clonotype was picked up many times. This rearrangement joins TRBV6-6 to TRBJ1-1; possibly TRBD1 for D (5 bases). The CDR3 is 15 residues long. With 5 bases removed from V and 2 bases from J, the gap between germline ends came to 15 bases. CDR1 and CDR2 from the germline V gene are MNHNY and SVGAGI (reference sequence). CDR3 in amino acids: CASSSRDGINTEAFF. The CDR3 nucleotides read TGTGCCAGCAGTAGTAGGGACGGTATTAACACTGAAGCTTTCTTT.

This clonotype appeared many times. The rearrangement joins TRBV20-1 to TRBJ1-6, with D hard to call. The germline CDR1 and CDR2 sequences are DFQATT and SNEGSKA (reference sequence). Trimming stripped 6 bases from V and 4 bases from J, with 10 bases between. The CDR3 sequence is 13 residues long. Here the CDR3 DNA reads TGCAGTGCCCGGACTGAGTATAATTCACCCCTCCACTTT. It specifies CSARTEYNSPLHF.

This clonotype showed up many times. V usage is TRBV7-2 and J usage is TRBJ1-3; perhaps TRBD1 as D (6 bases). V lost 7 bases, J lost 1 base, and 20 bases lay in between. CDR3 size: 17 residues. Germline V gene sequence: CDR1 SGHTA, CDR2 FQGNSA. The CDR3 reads CASIQAPGQGSGNTIYF. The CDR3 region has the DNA TGTGCCAGCATCCAGGCCCCGGGACAAGGATCTGGAAACACCATATATTTT.

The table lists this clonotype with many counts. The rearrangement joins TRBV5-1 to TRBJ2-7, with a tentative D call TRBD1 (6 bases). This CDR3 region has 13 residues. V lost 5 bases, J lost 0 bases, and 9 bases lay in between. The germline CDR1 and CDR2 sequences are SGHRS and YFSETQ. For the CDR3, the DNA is TGCGCCAGCAGTCGGGACAACTCCTACGAGCAGTACTTC. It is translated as CASSRDNSYEQYF. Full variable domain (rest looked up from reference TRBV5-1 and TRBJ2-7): KAGVTQTPRYLIKTRGQQVTLSCSPISGHRSVSWYQQTPGQGLQFLFEYFSETQRNKGNFPGRFSGRQFSNSRSEMNVSTLELGDSALYLCASSRDNSYEQYFGPGTRLTVT.

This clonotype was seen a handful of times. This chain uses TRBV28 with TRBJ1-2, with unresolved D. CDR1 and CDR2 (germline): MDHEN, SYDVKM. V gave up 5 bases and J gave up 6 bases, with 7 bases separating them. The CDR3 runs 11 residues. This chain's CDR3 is CASSNRHGYTF. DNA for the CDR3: TGTGCCAGCAGTAACCGCCATGGCTACACCTTC.

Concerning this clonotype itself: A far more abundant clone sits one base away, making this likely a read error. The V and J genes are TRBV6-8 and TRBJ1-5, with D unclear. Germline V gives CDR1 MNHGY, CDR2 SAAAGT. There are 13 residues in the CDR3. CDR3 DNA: TGTGCCAGCAGTCTCAATAGCTATCAGCCCCAGCATTTT. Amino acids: CASSLNSYQPQHF.

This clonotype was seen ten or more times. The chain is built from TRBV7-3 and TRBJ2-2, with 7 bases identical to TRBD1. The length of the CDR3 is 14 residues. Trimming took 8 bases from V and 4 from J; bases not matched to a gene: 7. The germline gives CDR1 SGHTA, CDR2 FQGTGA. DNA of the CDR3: TGTGCCAGCTCAGAAGGGGGCTCCACCGGGGAGCTGTTTTTT. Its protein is CASSEGGSTGELFF.

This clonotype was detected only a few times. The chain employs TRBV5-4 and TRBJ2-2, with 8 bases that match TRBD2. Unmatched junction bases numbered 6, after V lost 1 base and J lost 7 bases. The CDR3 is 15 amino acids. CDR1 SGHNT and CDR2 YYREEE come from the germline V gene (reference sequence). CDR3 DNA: TGTGCCAGCAGCTTGACTAGCGGAGAATACGGGGAGCTGTTTTTT. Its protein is CASSLTSGEYGELFF.

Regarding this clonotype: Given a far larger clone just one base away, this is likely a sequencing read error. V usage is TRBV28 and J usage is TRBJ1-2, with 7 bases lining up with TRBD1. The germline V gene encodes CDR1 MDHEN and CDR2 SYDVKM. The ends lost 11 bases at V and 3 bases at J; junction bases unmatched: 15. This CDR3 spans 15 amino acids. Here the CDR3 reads CAASTKQGPHYGYTF. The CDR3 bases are TGTGCCGCCAGTACCAAACAGGGGCCCCACTATGGCTACACCTTC.

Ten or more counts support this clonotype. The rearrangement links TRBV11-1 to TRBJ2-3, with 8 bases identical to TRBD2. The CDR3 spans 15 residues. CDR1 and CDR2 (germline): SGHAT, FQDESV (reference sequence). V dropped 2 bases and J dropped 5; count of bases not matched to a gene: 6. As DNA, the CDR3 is TGTGCCAGCAGCTTAAGGAGCGGGGGATTAGATACGCAGTATTTT. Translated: CASSLRSGGLDTQYF.

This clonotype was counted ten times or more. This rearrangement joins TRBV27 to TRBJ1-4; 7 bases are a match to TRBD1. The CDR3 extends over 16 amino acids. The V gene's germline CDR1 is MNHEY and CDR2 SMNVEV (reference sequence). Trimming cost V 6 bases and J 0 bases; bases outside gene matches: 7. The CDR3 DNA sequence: TGTGCCAGCAGGTCAGGGACAGCCACAACTAATGAAAAACTGTTTTTT. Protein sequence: CASRSGTATTNEKLFF.

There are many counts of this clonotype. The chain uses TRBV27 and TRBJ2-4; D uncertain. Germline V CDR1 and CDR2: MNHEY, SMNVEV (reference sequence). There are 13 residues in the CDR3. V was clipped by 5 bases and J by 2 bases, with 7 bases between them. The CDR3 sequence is CASSPLSKNIQYF. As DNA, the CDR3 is TGTGCCAGCAGTCCTCTGTCCAAAAACATTCAGTACTTC.

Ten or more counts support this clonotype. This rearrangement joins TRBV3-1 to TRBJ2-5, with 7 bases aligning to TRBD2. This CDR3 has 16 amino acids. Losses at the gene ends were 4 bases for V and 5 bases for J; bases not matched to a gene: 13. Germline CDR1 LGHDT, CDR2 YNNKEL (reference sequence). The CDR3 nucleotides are TGTGCCAGCAGCCTACAACGGACTAGGGTCGATGAGACCCAGTACTTC. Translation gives CASSLQRTRVDETQYF.

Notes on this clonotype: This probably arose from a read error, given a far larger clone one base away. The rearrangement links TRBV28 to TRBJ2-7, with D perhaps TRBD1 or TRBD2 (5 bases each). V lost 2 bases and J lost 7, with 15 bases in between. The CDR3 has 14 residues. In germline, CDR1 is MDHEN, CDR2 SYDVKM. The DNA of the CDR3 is TGTGCCAGCAGTTTAAGGGGAGCCGGTAATGAGCAGTACTTC. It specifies CASSLRGAGNEQYF.